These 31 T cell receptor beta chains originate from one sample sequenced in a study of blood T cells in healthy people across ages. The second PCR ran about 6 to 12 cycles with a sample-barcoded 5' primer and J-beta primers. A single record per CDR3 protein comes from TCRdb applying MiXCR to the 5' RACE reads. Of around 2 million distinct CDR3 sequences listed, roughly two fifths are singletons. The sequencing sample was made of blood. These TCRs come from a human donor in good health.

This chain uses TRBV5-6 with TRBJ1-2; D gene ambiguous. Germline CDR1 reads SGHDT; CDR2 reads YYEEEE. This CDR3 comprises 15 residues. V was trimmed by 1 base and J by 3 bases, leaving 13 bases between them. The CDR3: CASSLYHRRDYGYTF. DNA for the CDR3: TGTGCCAGCAGCTTGTATCACAGACGGGACTATGGCTACACCTTC. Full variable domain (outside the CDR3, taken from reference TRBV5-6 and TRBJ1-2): DAGVTQSPTHLIKTRGQQVTLRCSPKSGHDTVSWYQQALGQGPQFIFQYYEEEERQRGNFPDRFSGHQFPNYSSELNVNALLLGDSALYLCASSLYHRRDYGYTFGSGTRLTVV.

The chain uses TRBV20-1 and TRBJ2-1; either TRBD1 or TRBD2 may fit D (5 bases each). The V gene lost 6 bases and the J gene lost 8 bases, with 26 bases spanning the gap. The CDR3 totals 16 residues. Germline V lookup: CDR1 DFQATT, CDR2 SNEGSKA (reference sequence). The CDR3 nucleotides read TGCAGTGCCAGCACCTGGGGGTCAGGGAAAAGGGATGAGCAGTTCTTC. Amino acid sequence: CSASTWGSGKRDEQFF.

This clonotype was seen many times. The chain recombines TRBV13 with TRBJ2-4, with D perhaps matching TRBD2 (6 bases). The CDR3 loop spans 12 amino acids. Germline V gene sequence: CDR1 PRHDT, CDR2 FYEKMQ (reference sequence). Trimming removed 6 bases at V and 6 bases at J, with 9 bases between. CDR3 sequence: CASSWGLNIQYF. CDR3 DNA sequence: TGTGCCAGCAGTTGGGGACTAAACATTCAGTACTTC.

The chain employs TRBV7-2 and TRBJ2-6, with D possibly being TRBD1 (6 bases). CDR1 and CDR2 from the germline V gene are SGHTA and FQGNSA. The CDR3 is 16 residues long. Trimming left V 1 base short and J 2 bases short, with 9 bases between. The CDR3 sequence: CASSLVWGPGANVLTF. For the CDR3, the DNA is TGTGCCAGCAGCTTAGTTTGGGGGCCTGGGGCCAACGTCCTGACTTTC.

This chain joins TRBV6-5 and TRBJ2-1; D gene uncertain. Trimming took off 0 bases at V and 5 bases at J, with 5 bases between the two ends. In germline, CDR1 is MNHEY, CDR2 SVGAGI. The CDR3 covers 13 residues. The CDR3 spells CASSYSHNNEQFF. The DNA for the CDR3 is TGTGCCAGCAGTTACTCCCACAACAATGAGCAGTTCTTC.

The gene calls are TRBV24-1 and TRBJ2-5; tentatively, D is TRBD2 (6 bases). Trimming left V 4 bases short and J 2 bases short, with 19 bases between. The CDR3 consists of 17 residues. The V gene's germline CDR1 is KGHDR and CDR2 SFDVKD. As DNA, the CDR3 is TGTGCCACCAGTGACTACAGACTAGGAGATTTTCAAGAGACCCAGTACTTC. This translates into CATSDYRLGDFQETQYF.

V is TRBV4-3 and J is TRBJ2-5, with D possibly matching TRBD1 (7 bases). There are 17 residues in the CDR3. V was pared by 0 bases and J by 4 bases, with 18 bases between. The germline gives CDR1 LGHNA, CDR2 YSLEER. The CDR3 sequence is CASSQDPASEGAETQYF. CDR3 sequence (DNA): TGCGCCAGCAGCCAAGATCCGGCTAGCGAGGGGGCAGAGACCCAGTACTTC.

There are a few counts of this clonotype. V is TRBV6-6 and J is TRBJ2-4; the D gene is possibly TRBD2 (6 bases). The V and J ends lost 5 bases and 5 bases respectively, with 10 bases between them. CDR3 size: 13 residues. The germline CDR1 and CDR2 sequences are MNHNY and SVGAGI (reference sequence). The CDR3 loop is CASSASGENIQYF. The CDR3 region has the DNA TGTGCCAGCAGTGCCTCGGGGGAAAACATTCAGTACTTC.

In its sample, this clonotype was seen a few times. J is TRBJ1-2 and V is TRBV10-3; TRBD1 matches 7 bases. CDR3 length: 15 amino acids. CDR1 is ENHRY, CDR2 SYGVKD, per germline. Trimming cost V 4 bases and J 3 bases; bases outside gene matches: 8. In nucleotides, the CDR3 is TGTGCCATCAGTGGTAACCAGGGGGTTGACTATGGCTACACCTTC. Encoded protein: CAISGNQGVDYGYTF.

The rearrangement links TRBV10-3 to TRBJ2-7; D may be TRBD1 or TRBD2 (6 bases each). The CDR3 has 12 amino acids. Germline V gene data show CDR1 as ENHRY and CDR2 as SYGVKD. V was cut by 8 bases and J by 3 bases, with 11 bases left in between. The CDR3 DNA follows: TGTGCCATCGGGGGGCCGGGCTACGAGCAGTACTTC. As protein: CAIGGPGYEQYF.

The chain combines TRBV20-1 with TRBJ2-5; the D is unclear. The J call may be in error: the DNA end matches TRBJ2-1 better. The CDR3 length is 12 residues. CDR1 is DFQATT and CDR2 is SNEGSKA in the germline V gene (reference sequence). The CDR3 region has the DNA TGCAGTGCTACGCCTAACCAAGAGACCCAGTTCTTC. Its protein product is CSATPNQETQFF.

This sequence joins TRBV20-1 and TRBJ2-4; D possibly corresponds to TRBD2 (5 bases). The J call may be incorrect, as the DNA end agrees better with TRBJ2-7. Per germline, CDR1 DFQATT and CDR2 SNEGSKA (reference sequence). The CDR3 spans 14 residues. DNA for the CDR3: TGCACTGCGAGTCGGGGTGGAAACTCCTACGAGCAGTACTTC. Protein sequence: CTASRGGNSYEQYF.

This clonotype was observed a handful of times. As DNA, the CDR3 is TGCAGTGCTAGGGTACGACAGGGGTCGGGATACGAGCAGTACTTC. Residues: CSARVRQGSGYEQYF. The V gene is TRBV20-1, the J gene TRBJ2-5; TRBD1 matches at 8 bases. The end of the DNA aligns better with TRBJ2-7, so the J call may be wrong. The CDR3 length is 15 residues. The germline V gene encodes CDR1 DFQATT and CDR2 SNEGSKA (reference sequence).

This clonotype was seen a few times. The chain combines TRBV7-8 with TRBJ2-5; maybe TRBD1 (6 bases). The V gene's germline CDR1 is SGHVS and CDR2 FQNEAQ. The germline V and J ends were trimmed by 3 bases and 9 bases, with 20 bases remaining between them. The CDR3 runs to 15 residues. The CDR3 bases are TGTGCCAGCAGCTTGGATAGGGCCCAGGGGAGAGCCCAGTACTTC. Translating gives CASSLDRAQGRAQYF.

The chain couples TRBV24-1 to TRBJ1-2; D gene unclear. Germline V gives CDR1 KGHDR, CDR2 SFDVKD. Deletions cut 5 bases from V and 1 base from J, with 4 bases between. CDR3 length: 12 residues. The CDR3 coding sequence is TGTGCCACCAGTGTTGGTAACTATGGCTACACCTTC. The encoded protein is CATSVGNYGYTF.

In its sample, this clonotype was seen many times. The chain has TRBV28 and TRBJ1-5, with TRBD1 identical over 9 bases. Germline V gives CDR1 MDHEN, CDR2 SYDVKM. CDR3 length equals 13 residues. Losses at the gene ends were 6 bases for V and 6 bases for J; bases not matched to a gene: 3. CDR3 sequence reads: CASSSTGGQPQHF. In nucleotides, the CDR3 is TGTGCCAGCAGCTCGACAGGGGGTCAGCCCCAGCATTTT.

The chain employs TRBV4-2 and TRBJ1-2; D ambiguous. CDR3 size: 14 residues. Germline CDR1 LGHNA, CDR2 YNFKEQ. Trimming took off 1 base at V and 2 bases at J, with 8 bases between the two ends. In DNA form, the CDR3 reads TGTGCCAGCAGCCAAGCGGAGACGAACTATGGCTACACCTTC. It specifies CASSQAETNYGYTF.

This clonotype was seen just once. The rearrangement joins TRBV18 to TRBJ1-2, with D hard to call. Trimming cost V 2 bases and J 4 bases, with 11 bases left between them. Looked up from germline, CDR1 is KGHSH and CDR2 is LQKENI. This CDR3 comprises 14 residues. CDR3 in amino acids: CASSPGSGVYGYTF. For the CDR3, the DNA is TGTGCCAGCTCACCAGGGTCCGGGGTCTATGGCTACACCTTC.

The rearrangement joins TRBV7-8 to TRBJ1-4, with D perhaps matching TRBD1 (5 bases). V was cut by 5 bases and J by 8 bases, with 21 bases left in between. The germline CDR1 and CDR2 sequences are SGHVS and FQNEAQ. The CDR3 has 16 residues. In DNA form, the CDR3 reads TGTGCCAGCAGCCCGCAAGACGGGGGGGGAAGAGAAAAACTGTTTTTT. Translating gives CASSPQDGGGREKLFF.

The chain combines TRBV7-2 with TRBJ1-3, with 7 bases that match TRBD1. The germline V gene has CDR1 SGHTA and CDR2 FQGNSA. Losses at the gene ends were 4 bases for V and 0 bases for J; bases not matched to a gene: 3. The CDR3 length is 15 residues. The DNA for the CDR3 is TGTGCCAGCAGCTGGGGACAGATCTCTGGAAACACCATATATTTT. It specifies CASSWGQISGNTIYF.

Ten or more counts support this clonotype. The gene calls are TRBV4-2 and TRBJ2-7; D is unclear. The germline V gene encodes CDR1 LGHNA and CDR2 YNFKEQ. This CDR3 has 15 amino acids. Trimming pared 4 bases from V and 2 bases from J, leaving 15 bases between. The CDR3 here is CASSPIGSQTYEQYF. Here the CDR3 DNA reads TGTGCCAGCAGCCCGATAGGTAGTCAGACCTACGAGCAGTACTTC.

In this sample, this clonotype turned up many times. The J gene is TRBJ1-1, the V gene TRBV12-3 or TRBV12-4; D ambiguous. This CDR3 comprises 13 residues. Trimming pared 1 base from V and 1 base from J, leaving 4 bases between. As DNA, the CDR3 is TGTGCCAGCAGTTTAGAACAGAACACTGAAGCTTTCTTT. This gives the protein CASSLEQNTEAFF.

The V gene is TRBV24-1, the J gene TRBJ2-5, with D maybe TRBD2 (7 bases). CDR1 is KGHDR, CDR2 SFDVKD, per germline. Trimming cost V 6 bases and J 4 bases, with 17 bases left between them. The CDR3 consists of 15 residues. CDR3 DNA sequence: TGTGCCACCAGTCCCAGAGGGGGGGCAGGAGAGACCCAGTACTTC. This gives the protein CATSPRGGAGETQYF.

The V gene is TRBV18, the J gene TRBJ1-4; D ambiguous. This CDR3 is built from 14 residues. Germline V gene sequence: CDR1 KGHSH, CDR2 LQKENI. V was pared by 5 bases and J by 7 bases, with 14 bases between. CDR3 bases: TGTGCCAGCTCAATGATCCGGTTCTCTGAAAAACTGTTTTTT. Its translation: CASSMIRFSEKLFF.

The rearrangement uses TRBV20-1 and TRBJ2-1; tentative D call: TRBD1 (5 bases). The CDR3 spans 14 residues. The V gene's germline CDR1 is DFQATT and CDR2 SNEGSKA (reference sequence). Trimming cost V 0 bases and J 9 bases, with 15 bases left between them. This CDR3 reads CSARDGRGHGEQFF. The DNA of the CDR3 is TGCAGTGCTAGAGATGGAAGGGGTCATGGTGAGCAGTTCTTC.

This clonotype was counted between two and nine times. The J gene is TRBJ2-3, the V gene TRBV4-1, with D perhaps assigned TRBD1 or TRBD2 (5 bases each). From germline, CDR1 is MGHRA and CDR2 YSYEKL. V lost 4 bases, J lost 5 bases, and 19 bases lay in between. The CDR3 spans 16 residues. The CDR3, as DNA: TGCGCCAGCAGCCCGTTCGGGGCAGGGATGGGAGATACGCAGTATTTT. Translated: CASSPFGAGMGDTQYF.

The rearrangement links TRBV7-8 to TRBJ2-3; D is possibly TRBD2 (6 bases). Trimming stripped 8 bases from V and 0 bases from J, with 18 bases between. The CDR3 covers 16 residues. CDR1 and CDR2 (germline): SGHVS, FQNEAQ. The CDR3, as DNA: TGTGCCAGCCTACCCGGGGGAGGCGGAAGCACAGATACGCAGTATTTT. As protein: CASLPGGGGSTDTQYF. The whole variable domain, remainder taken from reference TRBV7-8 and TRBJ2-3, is GAGVSQSPRYKVAKRGQDVALRCDPISGHVSLFWYQQALGQGPEFLTYFQNEAQLDKSGLPSDRFFAERPEGSVSTLKIQRTQQEDSAVYLCASLPGGGGSTDTQYFGPGTRLTVL.

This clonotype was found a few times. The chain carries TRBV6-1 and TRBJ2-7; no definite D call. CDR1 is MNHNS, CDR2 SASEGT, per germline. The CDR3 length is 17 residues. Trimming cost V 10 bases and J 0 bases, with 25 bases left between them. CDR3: CAIRSSQTLRGSYEQYF. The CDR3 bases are TGTGCCATTCGTTCTAGTCAAACCTTACGTGGCTCCTACGAGCAGTACTTC.

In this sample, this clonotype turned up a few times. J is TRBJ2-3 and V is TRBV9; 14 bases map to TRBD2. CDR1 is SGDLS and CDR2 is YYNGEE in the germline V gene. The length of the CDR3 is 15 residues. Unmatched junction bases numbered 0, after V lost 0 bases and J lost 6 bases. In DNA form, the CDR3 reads TGTGCCAGCAGCGTAGGACTAGCGGGGGGGGATACGCAGTATTTT. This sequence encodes CASSVGLAGGDTQYF.

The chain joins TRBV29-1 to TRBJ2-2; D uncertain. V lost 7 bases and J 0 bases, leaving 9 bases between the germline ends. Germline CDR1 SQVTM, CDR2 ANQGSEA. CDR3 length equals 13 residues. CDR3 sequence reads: CSASEPNTGELFF. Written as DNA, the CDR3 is TGCAGCGCAAGTGAGCCGAACACCGGGGAGCTGTTTTTT.

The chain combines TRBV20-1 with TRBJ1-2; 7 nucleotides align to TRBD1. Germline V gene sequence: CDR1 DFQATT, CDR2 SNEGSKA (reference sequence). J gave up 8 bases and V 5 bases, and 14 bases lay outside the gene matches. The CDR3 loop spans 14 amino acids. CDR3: CSALRRDSPVGYTF. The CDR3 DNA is TGCAGTGCTTTACGCAGGGACAGCCCTGTGGGCTACACCTTC.